The entry below describes one T cell receptor (beta chain). Its antigen is undetermined. Exclusion of a patient followed from autoimmune disease history or systemic immunosuppression. From germline, CDR1 is MNHNS and CDR2 SASEGT. The CDR3 covers 14 residues. V lost 6 bases and J lost 2, with 14 bases in between. The data were taken from a study of OX40 agonist ivuxolimab in advanced cancers. Study at large: Two cutaneous melanoma patients and one hepatocellular carcinoma patient, three in all, had partial responses. Study-wide results and limits: On average, CD8+ T cells had more expanded clones than CD4+. Doses of 0.1 to 3.0 mg/kg were accompanied by clonal expansion of CD4+ and CD8+ blood T cells by week 6.

This table comes from immunoSEQ multiplex PCR, and its TCRdb copy is limited to in-frame clones, with some not included. Of 90,000 or so clones listed, more than 75% are singletons. The sequencing used CD4+ or CD8+ T cells sorted from blood, collected in a trial of the OX40 agonist ivuxolimab. The chain joins TRBV6-1 to TRBJ2-7; D is tentatively TRBD1 or TRBD2 (5 bases each). The source of this sequence is an adult with an advanced solid tumor such as melanoma, head and neck, liver or kidney cancer. CDR3 DNA sequence: TGTGCCAGCAGAGACGGGACCTTAACCTACGAGCAGTACTTC. Its protein is CASRDGTLTYEQYF.